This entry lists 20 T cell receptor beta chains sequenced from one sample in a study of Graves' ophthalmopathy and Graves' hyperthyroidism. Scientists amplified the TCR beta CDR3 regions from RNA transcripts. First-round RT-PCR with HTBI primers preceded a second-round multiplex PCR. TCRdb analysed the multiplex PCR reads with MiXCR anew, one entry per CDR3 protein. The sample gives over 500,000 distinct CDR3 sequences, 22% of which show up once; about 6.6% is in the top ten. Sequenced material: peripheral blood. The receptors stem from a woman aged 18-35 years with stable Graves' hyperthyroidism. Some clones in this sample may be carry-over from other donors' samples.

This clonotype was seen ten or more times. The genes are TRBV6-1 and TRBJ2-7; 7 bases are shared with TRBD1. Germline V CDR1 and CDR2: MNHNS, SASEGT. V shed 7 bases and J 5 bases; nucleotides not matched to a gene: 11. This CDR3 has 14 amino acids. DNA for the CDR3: TGTGCCAGCATGGATACAGGGGAATATAACGAGCAGTACTTC. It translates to CASMDTGEYNEQYF.

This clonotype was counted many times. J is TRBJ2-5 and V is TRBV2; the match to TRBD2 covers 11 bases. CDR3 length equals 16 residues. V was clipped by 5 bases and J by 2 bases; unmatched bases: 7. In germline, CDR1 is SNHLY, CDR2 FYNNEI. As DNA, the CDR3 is TGTGCCAGCAGTTGGACTAGCGGGCGTCAGCAAGAGACCCAGTACTTC. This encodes CASSWTSGRQQETQYF.

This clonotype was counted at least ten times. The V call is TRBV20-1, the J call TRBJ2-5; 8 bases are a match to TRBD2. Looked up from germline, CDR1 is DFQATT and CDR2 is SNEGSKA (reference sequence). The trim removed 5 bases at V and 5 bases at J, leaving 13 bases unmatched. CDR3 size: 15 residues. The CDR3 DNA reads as TGCAGTGCTGTGAGCGAGGGGTCTAGCGGGGAGACCCAGTACTTC. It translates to CSAVSEGSSGETQYF.

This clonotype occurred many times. The CDR3 protein is CASSLEPGGDTEAFF. For the CDR3, the DNA is TGTGCCAGCAGCTTAGAGCCCGGGGGGGACACTGAAGCTTTCTTT. The gene calls are TRBV7-2 and TRBJ1-1, with D tentatively TRBD1 (5 bases). V was cut by 1 base and J by 3 bases, with 12 bases left in between. The CDR3 runs to 15 residues. CDR1 is SGHTA and CDR2 is FQGNSA in the germline V gene.

The CDR3: CASSYQTGMGNQPQHF. The CDR3 DNA sequence: TGTGCCAGCAGTTACCAAACAGGGATGGGCAATCAGCCCCAGCATTTT. The gene calls are TRBV6-2 or TRBV6-3 and TRBJ1-5, with D perhaps TRBD1 (6 bases). Trimming cost V 2 bases and J 2 bases, with 13 bases left between them. CDR1 is MNHEY and CDR2 is SVGEGT in the germline V gene. The CDR3 loop spans 16 amino acids.

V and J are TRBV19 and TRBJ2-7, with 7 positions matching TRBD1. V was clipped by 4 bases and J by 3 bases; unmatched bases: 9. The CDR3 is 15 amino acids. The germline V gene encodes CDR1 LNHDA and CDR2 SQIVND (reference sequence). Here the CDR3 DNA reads TGTGCCAGTAGTACCCTAATGGGACAGAACTACGAGCAGTACTTC. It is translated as CASSTLMGQNYEQYF.

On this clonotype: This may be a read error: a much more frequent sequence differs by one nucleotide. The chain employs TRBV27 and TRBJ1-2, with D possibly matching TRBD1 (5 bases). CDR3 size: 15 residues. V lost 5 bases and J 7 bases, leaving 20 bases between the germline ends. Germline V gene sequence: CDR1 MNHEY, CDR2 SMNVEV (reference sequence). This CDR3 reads CASSTSRAGFFGYTF. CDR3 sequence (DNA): TGTGCCAGCAGTACTTCCAGGGCGGGTTTTTTTGGCTACACCTTC.

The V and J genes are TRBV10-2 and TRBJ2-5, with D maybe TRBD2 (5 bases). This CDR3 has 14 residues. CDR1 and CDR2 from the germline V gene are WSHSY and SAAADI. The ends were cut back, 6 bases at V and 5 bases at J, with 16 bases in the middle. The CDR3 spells CASSPLGVPETQYF. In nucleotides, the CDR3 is TGCGCCAGCAGCCCCCTCGGGGTTCCGGAGACCCAGTACTTC.

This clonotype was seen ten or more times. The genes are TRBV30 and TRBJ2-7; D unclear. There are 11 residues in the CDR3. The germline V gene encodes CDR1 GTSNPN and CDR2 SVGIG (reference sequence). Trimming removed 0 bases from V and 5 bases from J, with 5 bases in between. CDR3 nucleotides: TGTGCCTGGAGTGTACTCAACGAGCAGTACTTC. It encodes CAWSVLNEQYF.

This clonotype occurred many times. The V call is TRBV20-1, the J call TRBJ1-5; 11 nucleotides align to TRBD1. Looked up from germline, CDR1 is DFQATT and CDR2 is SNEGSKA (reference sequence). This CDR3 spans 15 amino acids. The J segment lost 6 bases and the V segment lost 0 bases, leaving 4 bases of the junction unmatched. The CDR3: CSARDRDRGFQPQHF. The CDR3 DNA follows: TGCAGTGCTAGAGATCGGGACAGGGGGTTTCAGCCCCAGCATTTT.

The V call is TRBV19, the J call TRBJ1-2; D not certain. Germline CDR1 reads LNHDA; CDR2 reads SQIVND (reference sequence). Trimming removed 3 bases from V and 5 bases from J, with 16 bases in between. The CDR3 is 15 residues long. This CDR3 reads CASSILASGIYGYTF. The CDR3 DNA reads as TGTGCCAGTAGTATCCTAGCTTCCGGGATATATGGCTACACCTTC. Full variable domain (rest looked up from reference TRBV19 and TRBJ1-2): DGGITQSPKYLFRKEGQNVTLSCEQNLNHDAMYWYRQDPGQGLRLIYYSQIVNDFQKGDIAEGYSVSREKKESFPLTVTSAQKNPTAFYLCASSILASGIYGYTFGSGTRLTVV.

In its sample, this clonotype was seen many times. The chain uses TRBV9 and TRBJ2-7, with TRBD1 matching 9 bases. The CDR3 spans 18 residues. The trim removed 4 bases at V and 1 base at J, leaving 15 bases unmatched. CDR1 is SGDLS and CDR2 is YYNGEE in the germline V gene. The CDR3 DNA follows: TGTGCCAGCAGCCTAGACCCGGGACAGGGACCTTTATCCTACGAGCAGTACTTC. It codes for CASSLDPGQGPLSYEQYF.

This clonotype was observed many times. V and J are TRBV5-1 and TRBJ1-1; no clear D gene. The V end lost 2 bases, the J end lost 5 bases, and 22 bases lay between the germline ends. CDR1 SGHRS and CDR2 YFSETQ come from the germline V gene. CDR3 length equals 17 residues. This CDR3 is CASSFPPRAAGKTEAFF. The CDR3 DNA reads TGCGCCAGCAGCTTCCCCCCACGGGCGGCGGGTAAGACTGAAGCTTTCTTT.

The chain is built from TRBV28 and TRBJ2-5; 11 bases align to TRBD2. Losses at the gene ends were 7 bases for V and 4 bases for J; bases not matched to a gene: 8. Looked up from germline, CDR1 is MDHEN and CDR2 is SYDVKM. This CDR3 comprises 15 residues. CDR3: CASTSIAGGVETQYF. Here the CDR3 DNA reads TGTGCCAGCACGTCAATAGCGGGAGGGGTAGAGACCCAGTACTTC.

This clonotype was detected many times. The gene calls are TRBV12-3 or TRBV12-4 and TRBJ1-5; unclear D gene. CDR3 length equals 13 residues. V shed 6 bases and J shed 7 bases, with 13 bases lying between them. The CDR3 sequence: CASRSSEGQPQHF. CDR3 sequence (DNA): TGTGCCAGCAGGAGTTCGGAGGGACAGCCCCAGCATTTT.

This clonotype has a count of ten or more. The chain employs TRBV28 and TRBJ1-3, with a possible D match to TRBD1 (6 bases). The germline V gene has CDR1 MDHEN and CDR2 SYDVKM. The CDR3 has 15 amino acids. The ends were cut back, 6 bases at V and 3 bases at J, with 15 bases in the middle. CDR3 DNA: TGTGCCAGCAGCCCGTCGGGGGGCAGTGGAAACACCATATATTTT. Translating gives CASSPSGGSGNTIYF.

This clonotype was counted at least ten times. The CDR3 is CASSPLVGEAFF. The CDR3 DNA sequence: TGTGCCAGCAGCCCTCTCGTGGGGGAAGCTTTCTTT. The J gene is TRBJ1-1, the V gene TRBV9; no definite D call. The CDR3 consists of 12 residues. Germline V gene data show CDR1 as SGDLS and CDR2 as YYNGEE. Trimming left V 4 bases short and J 8 bases short, with 12 bases between. Full variable domain (missing parts from reference TRBV9 and TRBJ1-1): DSGVTQTPKHLITATGQRVTLRCSPRSGDLSVYWYQQSLDQGLQFLIQYYNGEERAKGNILERFSAQQFPDLHSELNLSSLELGDSALYFCASSPLVGEAFFGQGTRLTVV.

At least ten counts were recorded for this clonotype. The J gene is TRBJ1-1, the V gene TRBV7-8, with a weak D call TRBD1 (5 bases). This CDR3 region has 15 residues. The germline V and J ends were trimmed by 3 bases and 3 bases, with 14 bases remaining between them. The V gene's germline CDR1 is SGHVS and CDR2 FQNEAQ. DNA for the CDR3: TGTGCCAGCAGCTTCAATCAAGGGACGGACACTGAAGCTTTCTTT. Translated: CASSFNQGTDTEAFF.

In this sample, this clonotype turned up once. CDR3 protein: CATSEAGTGNQPQHF. The CDR3 DNA follows: TGTGCCACCAGTGAAGCGGGTACCGGCAATCAGCCCCAGCATTTT. V and J are TRBV24-1 and TRBJ1-5; D unclear. The CDR3 totals 15 residues. Trimming took off 4 bases at V and 2 bases at J, with 11 bases between the two ends. CDR1 is KGHDR, CDR2 SFDVKD, per germline.

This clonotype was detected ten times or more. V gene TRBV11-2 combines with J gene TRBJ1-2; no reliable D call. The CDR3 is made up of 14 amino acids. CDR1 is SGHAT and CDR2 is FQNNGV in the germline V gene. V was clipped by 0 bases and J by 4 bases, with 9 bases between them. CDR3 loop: CASSLEPSGYGYTF. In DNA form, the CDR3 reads TGTGCCAGCAGCTTAGAACCGAGCGGCTATGGCTACACCTTC.